Each of the 3 T cell receptor beta chains below was sequenced from the same sample in a study of OX40 agonist ivuxolimab in advanced cancers. TCRdb keeps only in-frame clones here, not all; method: immunoSEQ multiplex PCR. Of tens of thousands of clones listed, less than 90% were seen once; the top ten hold around 1.1%. The starting material was CD4+ or CD8+ T cells sorted from blood, obtained in a trial of the OX40 agonist ivuxolimab. The receptor set was obtained from an adult with an advanced solid tumor such as melanoma, head and neck, liver or kidney cancer.

The chain is built from TRBV29-1 and TRBJ2-3; 7 bases are a match to TRBD1. The junction had 11 bases not matched to a gene; V was cut back by 5 bases and J by 6 bases. The CDR3 runs 14 residues. Germline-derived CDR1 and CDR2 are SQVTM and ANQGSEA. CDR3 in amino acids: CSVRGQGVGDTQYF. CDR3 DNA: TGCAGCGTTCGCGGGCAGGGGGTCGGTGATACGCAGTATTTT.

For the CDR3, the DNA is TGTGCCAGTAGGCGGGCGGGGACTAACACCGGGGAGCTGTTTTTT. This codes for CASRRAGTNTGELFF. This chain joins TRBV19 and TRBJ2-2; D is possibly TRBD2 (6 bases). Germline V CDR1 and CDR2: LNHDA, SQIVND (reference sequence). This CDR3 has 15 amino acids. Deletions cut 6 bases from V and 2 bases from J, with 13 bases between.

There are a few counts of this clone. The chain uses TRBV19 and TRBJ2-6, with D unresolved. V was pared by 7 bases and J by 4 bases, with 5 bases between. There are 12 residues in the CDR3. The germline V gene encodes CDR1 LNHDA and CDR2 SQIVND (reference sequence). The chain's CDR3 is CASNTGANVLTF. CDR3 sequence (DNA): TGTGCCAGTAATACCGGGGCCAACGTCCTGACTTTC.